The entry below describes one T cell receptor (beta chain). Its target is not known. The CDR3 is 14 residues long. The germline V gene has CDR1 SGHRS and CDR2 YFSETQ. Trimming removed 4 bases from V and 1 base from J, with 9 bases in between. This specimen comes from a study of blood T cells in healthy people across ages. General study points: With naive T cell percentage, TCR beta diversity showed a strong correlation. Estimated diversity that came from one million T cells was considered an underestimate.

Primers used in a second PCR of about 6 to 11 cycles were a sample-barcoded 5' primer and a J-beta primer mix. Using its own MiXCR run on the 5' RACE reads, TCRdb lists one record per CDR3 protein. The table records some 1.5 million distinct CDR3 sequences, 28% of them present only once. The chain joins TRBV5-1 to TRBJ1-3; D is perhaps TRBD1 (5 bases). The origin of this receptor is a woman in her twenties or thirties in good health. Specimen: blood. This CDR3 is CASSDQGSGNTIYF. The CDR3, as DNA: TGCGCCAGCAGCGACCAGGGATCTGGAAACACCATATATTTT.